This TCR beta chain emerged from a study of CD8+ T cells in alopecia areata. The CDR3 contains 14 residues. Germline loops: CDR1 MNHEY, CDR2 SVGAGI. V lost 4 bases to trimming and J lost 3 bases; unmatched junction nucleotides: 4. Documented treatment: oral pan-JAK inhibitor, 5-10 mg twice daily. In each case, RNA was isolated and then reverse transcribed into cDNA as the sequencing template. The data were produced by immunoSEQ multiplex PCR, yet TCRdb's version contains in-frame clones alone and is incomplete. The sample records about 94,000 clones, around 71% being singletons. The chain couples TRBV6-5 to TRBJ1-2, with 8 positions matching TRBD1. The material sequenced was CD8+ T cells sorted from blood, taken around week 46, from a patient treated with tofacitinib. The sequence was obtained from a human donor with alopecia areata. CDR3 nucleotide sequence: TGTGCCAGCAGTTTGCAGACAGGGGACTATGGCTACACCTTC. Translated, it gives CASSLQTGDYGYTF.